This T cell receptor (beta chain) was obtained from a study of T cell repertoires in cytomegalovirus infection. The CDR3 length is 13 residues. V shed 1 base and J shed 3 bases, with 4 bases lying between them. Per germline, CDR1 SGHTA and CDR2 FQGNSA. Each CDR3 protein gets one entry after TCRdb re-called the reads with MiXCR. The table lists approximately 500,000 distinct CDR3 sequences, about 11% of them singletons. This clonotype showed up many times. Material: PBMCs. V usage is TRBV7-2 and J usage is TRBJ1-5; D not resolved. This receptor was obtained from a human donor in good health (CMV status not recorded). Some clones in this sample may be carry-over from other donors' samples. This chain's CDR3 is CASSLDPNQPQHF. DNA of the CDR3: TGTGCCAGCAGCTTAGACCCCAATCAGCCCCAGCATTTT.